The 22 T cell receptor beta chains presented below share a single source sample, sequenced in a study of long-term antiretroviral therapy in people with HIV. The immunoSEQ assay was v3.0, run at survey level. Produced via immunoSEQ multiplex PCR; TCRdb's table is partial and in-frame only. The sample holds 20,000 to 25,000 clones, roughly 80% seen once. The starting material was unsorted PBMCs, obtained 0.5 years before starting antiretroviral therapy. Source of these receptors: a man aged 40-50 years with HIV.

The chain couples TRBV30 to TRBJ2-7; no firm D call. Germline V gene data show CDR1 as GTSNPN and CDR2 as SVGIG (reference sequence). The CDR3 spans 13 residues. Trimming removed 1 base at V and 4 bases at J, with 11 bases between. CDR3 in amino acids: CAWSEGFRYEQYF. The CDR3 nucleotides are TGTGCCTGGAGTGAAGGGTTTCGGTACGAGCAGTACTTC.

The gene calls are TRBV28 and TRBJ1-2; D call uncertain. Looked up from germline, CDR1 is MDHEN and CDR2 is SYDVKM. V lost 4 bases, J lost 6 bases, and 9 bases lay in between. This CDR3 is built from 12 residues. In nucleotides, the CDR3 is TGTGCCAGCAGTTGGCGGCGGCATGGCTACACCTTC. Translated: CASSWRRHGYTF.

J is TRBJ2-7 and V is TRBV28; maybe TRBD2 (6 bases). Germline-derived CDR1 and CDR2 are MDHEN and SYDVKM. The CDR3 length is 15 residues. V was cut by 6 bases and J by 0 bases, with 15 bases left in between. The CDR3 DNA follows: TGTGCCAGCAGCTTTGGGGGGATAAGCTCCTACGAGCAGTACTTC. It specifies CASSFGGISSYEQYF.

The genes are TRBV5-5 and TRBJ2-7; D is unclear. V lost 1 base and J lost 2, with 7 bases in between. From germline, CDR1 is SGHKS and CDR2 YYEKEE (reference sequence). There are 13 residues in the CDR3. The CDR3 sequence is CASSLYLAYEQYF. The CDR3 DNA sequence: TGTGCCAGCAGCTTGTATCTGGCCTACGAGCAGTACTTC.

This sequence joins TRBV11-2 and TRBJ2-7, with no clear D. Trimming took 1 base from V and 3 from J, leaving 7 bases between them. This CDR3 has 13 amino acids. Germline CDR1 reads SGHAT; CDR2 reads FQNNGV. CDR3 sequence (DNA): TGTGCCAGCAGCTTAGGATTCGACTACGAGCAGTACTTC. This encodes CASSLGFDYEQYF.

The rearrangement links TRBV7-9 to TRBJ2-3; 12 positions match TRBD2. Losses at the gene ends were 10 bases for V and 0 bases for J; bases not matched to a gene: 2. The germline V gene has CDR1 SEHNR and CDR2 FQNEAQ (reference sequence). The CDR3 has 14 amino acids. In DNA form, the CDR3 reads TGTGCCACTCTAGCGGGGGGGAGCACAGATACGCAGTATTTT. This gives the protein CATLAGGSTDTQYF. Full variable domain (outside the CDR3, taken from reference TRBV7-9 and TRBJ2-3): DTGVSQNPRHKITKRGQNVTFRCDPISEHNRLYWYRQTLGQGPEFLTYFQNEAQLEKSRLLSDRFSAERPKGSFSTLEIQRTEQGDSAMYLCATLAGGSTDTQYFGPGTRLTVL.

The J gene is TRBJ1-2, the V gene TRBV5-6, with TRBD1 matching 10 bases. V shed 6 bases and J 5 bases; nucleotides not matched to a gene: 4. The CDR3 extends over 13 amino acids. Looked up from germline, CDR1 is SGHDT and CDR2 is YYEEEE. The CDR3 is CASTRDRGYGYTF. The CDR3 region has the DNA TGTGCCAGCACGCGGGACAGGGGTTATGGCTACACCTTC.

The CDR3 region is CASSPAYEQYF. The CDR3 DNA is TGTGCCAGCTCACCCGCTTACGAGCAGTACTTC. The rearrangement joins TRBV18 to TRBJ2-7; D is unresolved. The CDR3 totals 11 residues. CDR1 and CDR2 from the germline V gene are KGHSH and LQKENI. V lost 3 bases to trimming and J lost 4 bases, with 4 bases between them.

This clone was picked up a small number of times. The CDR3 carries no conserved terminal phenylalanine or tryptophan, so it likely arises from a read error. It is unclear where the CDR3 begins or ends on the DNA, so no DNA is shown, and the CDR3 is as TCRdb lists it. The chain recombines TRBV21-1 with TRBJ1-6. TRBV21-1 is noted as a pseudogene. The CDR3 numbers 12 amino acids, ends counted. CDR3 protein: CASSKGRFGPPL.

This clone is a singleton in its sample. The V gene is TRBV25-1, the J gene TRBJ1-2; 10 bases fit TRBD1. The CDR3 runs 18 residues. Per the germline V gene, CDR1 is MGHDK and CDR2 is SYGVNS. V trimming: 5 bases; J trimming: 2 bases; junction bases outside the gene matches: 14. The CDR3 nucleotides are TGTGCCAGCAGTATTGCCCTCCGGGGACAGGGGCTGAACTATGGCTACACCTTC. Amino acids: CASSIALRGQGLNYGYTF.

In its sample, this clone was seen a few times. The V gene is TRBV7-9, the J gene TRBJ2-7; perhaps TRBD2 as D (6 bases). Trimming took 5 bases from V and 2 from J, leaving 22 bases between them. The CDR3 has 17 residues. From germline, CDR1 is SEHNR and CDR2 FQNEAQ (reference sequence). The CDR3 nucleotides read TGTGCCAGCAGCCACCGGGAGAGAGTTTTGGGCACCTACGAGCAGTACTTC. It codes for CASSHRERVLGTYEQYF.

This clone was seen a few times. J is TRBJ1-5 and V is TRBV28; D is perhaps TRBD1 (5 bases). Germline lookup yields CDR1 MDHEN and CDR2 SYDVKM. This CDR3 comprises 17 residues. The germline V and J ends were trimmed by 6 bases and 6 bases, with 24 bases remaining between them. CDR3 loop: CASSQGSRSWLGQPQHF. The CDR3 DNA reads TGTGCCAGCAGCCAGGGATCTAGGTCCTGGTTGGGTCAGCCCCAGCATTTT.

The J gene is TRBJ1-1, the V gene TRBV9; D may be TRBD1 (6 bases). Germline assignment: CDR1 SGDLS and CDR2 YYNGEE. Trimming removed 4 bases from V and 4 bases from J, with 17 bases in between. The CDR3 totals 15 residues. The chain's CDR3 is CASSLLSVGATEAFF. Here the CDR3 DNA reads TGTGCCAGCAGCCTCTTATCCGTGGGGGCCACTGAAGCTTTCTTT.

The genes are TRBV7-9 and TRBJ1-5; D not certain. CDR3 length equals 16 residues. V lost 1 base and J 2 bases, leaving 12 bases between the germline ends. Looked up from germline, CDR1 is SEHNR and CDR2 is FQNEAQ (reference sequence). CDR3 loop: CASSLGLGFGNQPQHF. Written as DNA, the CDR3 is TGTGCCAGCAGCTTAGGTTTGGGGTTTGGCAATCAGCCCCAGCATTTT.

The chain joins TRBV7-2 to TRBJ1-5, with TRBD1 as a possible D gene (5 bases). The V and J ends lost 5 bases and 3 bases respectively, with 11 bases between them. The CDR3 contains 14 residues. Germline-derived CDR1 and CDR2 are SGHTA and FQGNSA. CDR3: CASSPGGFNQPQHF. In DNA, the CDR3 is TGTGCCAGCAGCCCCGGGGGGTTCAATCAGCCCCAGCATTTT.

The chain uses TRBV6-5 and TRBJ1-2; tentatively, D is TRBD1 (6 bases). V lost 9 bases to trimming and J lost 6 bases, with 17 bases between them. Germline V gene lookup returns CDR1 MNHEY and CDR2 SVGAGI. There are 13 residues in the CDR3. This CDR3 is CASHGGGRDGYTF. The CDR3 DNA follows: TGTGCCAGTCACGGGGGGGGCAGGGATGGCTACACCTTC.

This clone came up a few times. The CDR3 loop reads CASSFRGRGPLTEAFF. The CDR3 DNA reads as TGTGCCAGCAGTTTTCGGGGTCGGGGACCGCTCACTGAAGCTTTCTTT. The J gene is TRBJ1-1, the V gene TRBV28, with D perhaps TRBD1 (5 bases). This CDR3 contains 16 residues. Germline V gene data show CDR1 as MDHEN and CDR2 as SYDVKM. The V gene lost 3 bases and the J gene lost 4 bases, with 18 bases spanning the gap.

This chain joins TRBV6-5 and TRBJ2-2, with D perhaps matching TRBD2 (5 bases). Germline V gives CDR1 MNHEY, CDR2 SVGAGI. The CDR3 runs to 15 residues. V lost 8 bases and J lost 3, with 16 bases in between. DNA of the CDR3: TGTGCCAGCCGGGTCGATGCGGACTACACCGGGGAGCTGTTTTTT. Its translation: CASRVDADYTGELFF.

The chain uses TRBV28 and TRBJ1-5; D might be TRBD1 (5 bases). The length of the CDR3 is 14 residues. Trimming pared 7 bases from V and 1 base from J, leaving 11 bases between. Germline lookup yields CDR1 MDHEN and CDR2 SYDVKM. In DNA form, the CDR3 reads TGTGCCAGCACGTCAGGGAACAGCAATCAGCCCCAGCATTTT. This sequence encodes CASTSGNSNQPQHF. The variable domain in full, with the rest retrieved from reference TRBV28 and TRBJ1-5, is DVKVTQSSRYLVKRTGEKVFLECVQDMDHENMFWYRQDPGLGLRLIYFSYDVKMKEKGDIPEGYSVSREKKERFSLILESASTNQTSMYLCASTSGNSNQPQHFGDGTRLSIL.

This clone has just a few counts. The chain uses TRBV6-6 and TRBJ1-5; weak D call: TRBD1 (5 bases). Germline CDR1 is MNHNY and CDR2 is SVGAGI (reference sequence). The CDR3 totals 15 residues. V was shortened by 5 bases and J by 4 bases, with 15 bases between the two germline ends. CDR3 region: CASSPGLAGNQPQHF. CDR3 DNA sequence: TGTGCCAGCAGTCCGGGACTGGCTGGTAATCAGCCCCAGCATTTT.

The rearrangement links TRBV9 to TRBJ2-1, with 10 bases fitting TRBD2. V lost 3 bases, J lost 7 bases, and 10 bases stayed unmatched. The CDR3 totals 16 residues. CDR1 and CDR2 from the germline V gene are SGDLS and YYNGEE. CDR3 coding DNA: TGTGCCAGCAGCGCCCGGGAACTAGCGGGGAGGAATGAGCAGTTCTTC. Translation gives CASSARELAGRNEQFF.

The CDR3 DNA reads TGTGCCAGCAGCCTTCAGGAGGGATATGGCTACACCTTC. As protein: CASSLQEGYGYTF. The chain is built from TRBV6-6 and TRBJ1-2, with unresolved D. Germline CDR1 MNHNY, CDR2 SVGAGI (reference sequence). The CDR3 has 13 amino acids. V dropped 6 bases and J dropped 5 bases, with 13 bases sitting between them.